This T cell receptor beta chain was obtained from a study of cytomegalovirus exposure and HLA in healthy donors (dated by TCRdb to 2017 to 2019). About the study as a whole: The 666 repertoires of the first cohort and the 110 or so validation repertoires were produced on the same platform, according to a later analysis. The study aimed to test whether signatures of past pathogen exposure could be identified by cataloging public T cell receptors. High-throughput TCR immunosequencing, statistical association of individual TCRs with disease status, and machine learning were combined to predict cytomegalovirus infection status. A separate validation cohort of over 95 different subjects was used in addition to the 666-subject first cohort.

For CDR1 and CDR2, the germline V gene lists MNHEY and SVGAGI. The V end gives up 2 bases and the J end 8 bases, leaving 4 bases in the junction not matched to a gene. Inclusive of the bounding cysteine and phenylalanine, the CDR3 is 13 residues long. The CDR3 DNA has 39 bases and is translated from base 1. Paper-wide results and their limitations: A few of the identified cytomegalovirus-associated TCR beta chains were confirmed in vitro to be specific for cytomegalovirus antigens. The classifier was reported to diagnose cytomegalovirus status with high specificity and sensitivity in both the original and validation cohorts. Of the cluster scores, 90% to 95% were above 0 in a later analysis, which found that TCRs clustered in the first cohort also tended to co-occur in the 90 to 150 validation repertoires. The authors suggested that the approach could potentially be generalized to other disease states and immunological phenotypes. A total of fewer than 200 TCR beta chains were listed by the study as associated with cytomegalovirus. The validation cohort had no HLA typing available for a later analysis, so co-occurrence within that cohort was assessed over all 120 or so repertoires. Most TCR sequences were observed very rarely across donors, whereas some public TCRs were present in many individuals.

The library was generated by the immunoSEQ multiplex PCR assay. The study's processing was this. To diagnose cytomegalovirus status from the catalog of TCR beta chain sequences, a statistical classification framework was built. TCRdb took this table from immuneACCESS and kept in-frame rearrangements with V and J called. Such tables lack part of the clones; where checked against another copy, unresolved V genes explain under half of the gap, and the rest is unexplained. D and trimming come from the DNA, and the V and J calls and clone size come from that table. Within this sample are 100,000 to 150,000 clones, with around 95% of them counted one time only. The biggest ten clones account for 1.7% of the sample. The donors were included in the validation cohort of over a hundred subjects, a group kept apart from the approximately 690-subject first cohort. This clone was seen only once. There is no known antigen for this receptor. Per-base qualities were not stored, and no clone one base away is much larger.

This TCR was sampled from a man between 18 and 29 years old in good health and CMV-seronegative. Sequencing was performed on PBMCs. The chain couples TRBV6-5 to TRBJ1-2; TRBD1 fits 8 bases in the junction. The DNA sequence reads TGTGCCAGCAGTTACCAGGACAGGGAGGGCTACACCTTC. Its protein product is CASSYQDREGYTF.